The clone carrying this TCR beta chain was detected only a few times. Its specificity is unknown. Relative to the germline gene, one junction end is altered; a read error may explain this. Time point here: after dendritic cell vaccination, including at tumor progression/relapse. Isocitrate dehydrogenase mutation was absent in all glioblastoma patients. This entry belongs to a study of glioma-infiltrating T cells after dendritic cell vaccination. Whole-study context: Between about 2003 and 2013, patients got autologous tumor lysate-pulsed dendritic cell vaccines. The study, taken as a whole, reports: Longer survival after dendritic cell vaccination followed higher pretreatment TIL content.

The protocol was immunoSEQ multiplex PCR, while the TCRdb copy is restricted to in-frame clones and leaves out a portion. The sample holds approximately 92,000 clones, roughly 80% seen once. This sequence was found in a human donor with glioblastoma. The sample in question was blood, obtained after dendritic cell vaccination.

CDR3 sequence (DNA): TGTGCCAGCAGTTACGACAGTGGGGGCGAAGGGCTCTTC. It yields the protein CASSYDSGGEGLF. V gene TRBV6-6 combines with J gene TRBJ2-1, with a tentative D call TRBD1 (6 bases). Germline V lookup: CDR1 MNHNY, CDR2 SVGAGI (reference sequence). CDR3 length equals 13 residues.